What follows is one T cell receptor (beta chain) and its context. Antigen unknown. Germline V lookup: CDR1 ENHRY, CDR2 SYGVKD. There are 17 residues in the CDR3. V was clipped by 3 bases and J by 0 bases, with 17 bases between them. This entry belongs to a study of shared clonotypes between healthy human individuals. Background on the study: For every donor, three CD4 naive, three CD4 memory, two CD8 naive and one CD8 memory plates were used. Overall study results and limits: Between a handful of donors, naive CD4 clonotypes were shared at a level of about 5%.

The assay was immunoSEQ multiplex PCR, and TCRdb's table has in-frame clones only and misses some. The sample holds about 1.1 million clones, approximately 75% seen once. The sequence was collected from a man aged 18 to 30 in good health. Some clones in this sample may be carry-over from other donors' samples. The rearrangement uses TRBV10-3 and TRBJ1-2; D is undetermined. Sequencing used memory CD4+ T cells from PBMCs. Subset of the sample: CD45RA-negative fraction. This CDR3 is CAISDPEARQANYGYTF. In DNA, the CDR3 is TGTGCCATCAGTGACCCCGAAGCGAGACAAGCTAACTATGGCTACACCTTC.